A single sample gave rise to the 32 T cell receptor beta chains below, sequenced in a study of OX40 agonist ivuxolimab in advanced cancers. Sequenced by immunoSEQ multiplex PCR; TCRdb stores in-frame clones only, minus some. Among more than 65,000 clones listed, around 90% were seen once. The sequenced sample was CD4+ or CD8+ T cells sorted from blood, obtained in a trial of the OX40 agonist ivuxolimab. These receptor sequences come from an adult with an advanced solid tumor such as melanoma, head and neck, liver or kidney cancer.

This chain links TRBV28 with TRBJ2-7, with a possible D match to TRBD1 (7 bases). The CDR3 consists of 15 residues. Germline V gene sequence: CDR1 MDHEN, CDR2 SYDVKM. V was cut by 2 bases and J by 4 bases, with 15 bases left in between. The CDR3 coding sequence is TGTGCCAGCAGTTTACTGTCAGGGGGGCAGTACGAGCAGTACTTC. This sequence encodes CASSLLSGGQYEQYF. Looking up the rest from reference TRBV28 and TRBJ2-7 gives the full variable domain: DVKVTQSSRYLVKRTGEKVFLECVQDMDHENMFWYRQDPGLGLRLIYFSYDVKMKEKGDIPEGYSVSREKKERFSLILESASTNQTSMYLCASSLLSGGQYEQYFGPGTRLTVT.

The J gene is TRBJ2-1, the V gene TRBV5-1; weak D call: TRBD1 (6 bases). The CDR3 spans 15 residues. Looked up from germline, CDR1 is SGHRS and CDR2 is YFSETQ. Trimming cost V 0 bases and J 7 bases, with 14 bases left between them. The CDR3 coding sequence is TGCGCCAGCAGCTTGGCCCGACAGGCGTTAAATGAGCAGTTCTTC. It translates to CASSLARQALNEQFF.

This clone was seen once. This chain connects TRBV19 to TRBJ2-7; 8 nucleotides match TRBD2. CDR3 length equals 16 residues. With V trimmed by 3 bases and J by 6 bases, 13 bases remained unmatched. Per the germline V gene, CDR1 is LNHDA and CDR2 is SQIVND (reference sequence). The CDR3 loop reads CASSMSDFSGALEQYF. In nucleotides, the CDR3 is TGTGCCAGTAGTATGTCCGATTTTAGCGGGGCCCTCGAGCAGTACTTC.

The chain employs TRBV5-4 and TRBJ2-2, with D unclear. Germline assignment: CDR1 SGHNT and CDR2 YYREEE (reference sequence). Deletions cut 1 base from V and 2 bases from J, with 9 bases between. This CDR3 contains 15 residues. CDR3 loop: CASSLKQRNTGELFF. As DNA, the CDR3 is TGTGCCAGCAGCTTGAAACAGAGAAACACCGGGGAGCTGTTTTTT.

The chain has TRBV6-6 and TRBJ1-4; TRBD1 aligns across 7 bases. The CDR3 covers 14 residues. The junction had 9 bases not matched to a gene; V was cut back by 4 bases and J by 10 bases. The germline CDR1 and CDR2 sequences are MNHNY and SVGAGI (reference sequence). DNA of the CDR3: TGTGCCAGCAGTTTGGGGACAGAGGGAGGAAAACTGTTTTTT. It yields the protein CASSLGTEGGKLFF.

The CDR3 DNA reads as TGCAGCGTTGAAGTGGGACTAGCGGGATGGGCGGCGGATACGCAGTATTTT. Protein: CSVEVGLAGWAADTQYF. This rearrangement joins TRBV29-1 to TRBJ2-3; TRBD2 aligns across 13 bases. Unmatched junction bases numbered 10, after V lost 1 base and J lost 6 bases. CDR3 size: 17 residues. Germline-derived CDR1 and CDR2 are SQVTM and ANQGSEA.

The genes are TRBV28 and TRBJ1-3, with TRBD1 matching over 8 bases. Germline V lookup: CDR1 MDHEN, CDR2 SYDVKM. The CDR3 consists of 14 residues. V shed 5 bases and J 7 bases; nucleotides not matched to a gene: 7. The CDR3 here is CASSERQGRNTIYF. The CDR3 DNA sequence: TGTGCCAGCAGTGAAAGACAGGGGAGGAACACCATATATTTT.

This chain links TRBV6-7 with TRBJ2-3; D possibly corresponds to TRBD2 (6 bases). TRBV6-7 qualifies as an ORF whose function is uncertain. The CDR3 sequence is 15 residues long. With 6 bases removed from V and 1 base from J, the gap between germline ends came to 14 bases. The CDR3 DNA sequence: TGTGCCAGCAGCCGGCTAGCGCCGCGCACAGATACGCAGTATTTT. Translated: CASSRLAPRTDTQYF.

The genes are TRBV30 and TRBJ2-1, with 7 bases aligning to TRBD2. The CDR3 loop spans 13 amino acids. The trim removed 6 bases at V and 7 bases at J, leaving 9 bases unmatched. Germline V lookup: CDR1 GTSNPN, CDR2 SVGIG (reference sequence). In nucleotides, the CDR3 is TGTGCCTGCTCCCGGGGGGAAAAAAATGAGCAGTTCTTC. Protein: CACSRGEKNEQFF.

The rearrangement joins TRBV11-2 to TRBJ1-2, with 7 positions matching TRBD1. V shed 5 bases and J 8 bases; nucleotides not matched to a gene: 5. Germline CDR1 and CDR2: SGHAT and FQNNGV. The CDR3 length is 12 residues. DNA for the CDR3: TGTGCCAGCAGCCAGGGGGAGTTGGGCTACACCTTC. It codes for CASSQGELGYTF.

The genes are TRBV5-1 and TRBJ2-2, with 9 bases fitting TRBD1. The CDR3 covers 16 residues. V gave up 1 base and J gave up 1 base; unmatched junction bases: 2. CDR1 and CDR2 from the germline V gene are SGHRS and YFSETQ. CDR3 nucleotide sequence: TGCGCCAGCAGCTTGTTGGGACAGGGGAACACCGGGGAGCTGTTTTTT. It translates to CASSLLGQGNTGELFF.

V and J are TRBV11-2 and TRBJ1-4; D possibly corresponds to TRBD1 (5 bases). Per germline, CDR1 SGHAT and CDR2 FQNNGV. This CDR3 is 14 amino acids long. Trimming removed 1 base from V and 7 bases from J, with 10 bases in between. This chain's CDR3 is CASSLGGVGEKLFF. As DNA, the CDR3 is TGTGCCAGCAGCTTAGGGGGGGTTGGTGAAAAACTGTTTTTT. Together with reference TRBV11-2 and TRBJ1-4, the CDR3 gives the full variable domain: EAGVAQSPRYKIIEKRQSVAFWCNPISGHATLYWYQQILGQGPKLLIQFQNNGVVDDSQLPKDRFSAERLKGVDSTLKIQPAKLEDSAVYLCASSLGGVGEKLFFGSGTQLSVL.

J is TRBJ2-1 and V is TRBV23-1; maybe TRBD1 (6 bases). TRBV23-1 is given ORF status, its function remaining uncertain. CDR3 length: 13 amino acids. V dropped 8 bases and J dropped 2 bases, with 10 bases sitting between them. The CDR3 region is CASDRRAYNEQFF. The DNA for the CDR3 is TGCGCCAGCGACAGGCGCGCCTACAATGAGCAGTTCTTC.

This chain joins TRBV5-5 and TRBJ2-7; TRBD1 or TRBD2 may be the D gene (5 bases each). This CDR3 has 15 residues. The V gene lost 4 bases and the J gene lost 3 bases, with 17 bases spanning the gap. CDR1 and CDR2 from the germline V gene are SGHKS and YYEKEE (reference sequence). DNA of the CDR3: TGTGCCAGCAGCGCCCCGCAGAGGGGTAGCTACGAGCAGTACTTC. This translates into CASSAPQRGSYEQYF.

The rearrangement uses TRBV7-2 and TRBJ2-7; D is unclear. Germline assignment: CDR1 SGHTA and CDR2 FQGNSA. V was clipped by 3 bases and J by 7 bases, with 16 bases between them. The CDR3 has 14 amino acids. The CDR3 bases are TGTGCCAGCAGCTTCTTGTACACCCCTGGGGAGCAGTACTTC. This gives the protein CASSFLYTPGEQYF.

The V and J genes are TRBV19 and TRBJ2-1; no definite D call. V shed 3 bases and J shed 5 bases, with 17 bases lying between them. The length of the CDR3 is 16 residues. Germline loops: CDR1 LNHDA, CDR2 SQIVND (reference sequence). CDR3 nucleotides: TGTGCCAGTAGTATCTTTACCCCTCTGAAGAACAATGAGCAGTTCTTC. Translation gives CASSIFTPLKNNEQFF. Looking up the rest from reference TRBV19 and TRBJ2-1 gives the full variable domain: DGGITQSPKYLFRKEGQNVTLSCEQNLNHDAMYWYRQDPGQGLRLIYYSQIVNDFQKGDIAEGYSVSREKKESFPLTVTSAQKNPTAFYLCASSIFTPLKNNEQFFGPGTRLTVL.

This clone was observed a single time. V usage is TRBV4-1 and J usage is TRBJ2-1; 10 bases align to TRBD2. The CDR3 extends over 15 amino acids. Germline lookup yields CDR1 MGHRA and CDR2 YSYEKL. Trimming at V came to 5 bases and at J to 7 bases, leaving 8 bases not matched to a gene. CDR3 protein: CASSRSSGSSNEQFF. The CDR3 region has the DNA TGCGCCAGCAGCAGATCTAGCGGGAGTTCAAATGAGCAGTTCTTC.

The V and J genes are TRBV6-1 and TRBJ2-2; D not resolved. V was shortened by 2 bases and J by 0 bases, with 4 bases between the two germline ends. CDR3 size: 14 residues. In germline, CDR1 is MNHNS, CDR2 SASEGT. CDR3 region: CASSERANTGELFF. CDR3 DNA: TGTGCCAGCAGTGAAAGGGCGAACACCGGGGAGCTGTTTTTT.

The J gene is TRBJ2-3, the V gene TRBV5-1; D is unresolved. The CDR3 consists of 13 residues. CDR1 and CDR2 from the germline V gene are SGHRS and YFSETQ. Deletions cut 3 bases from V and 6 bases from J, with 11 bases between. The CDR3 DNA follows: TGCGCCAGCAGCTGGCCCGTGCCGGATACGCAGTATTTT. It specifies CASSWPVPDTQYF.

The rearrangement links TRBV20-1 to TRBJ2-3; D remains unclear. The CDR3 runs to 10 residues. The V gene lost 5 bases and the J gene lost 7 bases, with 7 bases spanning the gap. CDR1 and CDR2 from the germline V gene are DFQATT and SNEGSKA (reference sequence). As DNA, the CDR3 is TGCAGTGCTGTACGCTATACGCAGTATTTT. Translated: CSAVRYTQYF.

The rearrangement joins TRBV7-9 to TRBJ1-4, with 12 nucleotides matching TRBD1. The germline gives CDR1 SEHNR, CDR2 FQNEAQ (reference sequence). The trim removed 6 bases at V and 8 bases at J, leaving 13 bases unmatched. This CDR3 has 17 residues. CDR3 nucleotide sequence: TGTGCCAGCAGTCCCGGGACAGGGGGCAGAGTAGGAGAAAAACTGTTTTTT. Encoded protein: CASSPGTGGRVGEKLFF.

The genes are TRBV28 and TRBJ1-2, with a tentative D call TRBD1 (5 bases). Germline V gene data show CDR1 as MDHEN and CDR2 as SYDVKM. The CDR3 spans 15 residues. V was trimmed by 3 bases and J by 4 bases, leaving 15 bases between them. As DNA, the CDR3 is TGTGCCAGCAGTTTTTCCGGGGGTGCCATCTATGGCTACACCTTC. Translation gives CASSFSGGAIYGYTF.

There are a few counts of this clone. The genes are TRBV19 and TRBJ2-7; maybe TRBD1 (6 bases). This CDR3 contains 13 residues. Per the germline V gene, CDR1 is LNHDA and CDR2 is SQIVND (reference sequence). Deletions cut 6 bases from V and 0 bases from J, with 9 bases between. CDR3 nucleotide sequence: TGTGCCAGTAGCCGGGACACCTCCTACGAGCAGTACTTC. Protein sequence: CASSRDTSYEQYF.

This chain links TRBV5-4 with TRBJ1-3; D is perhaps TRBD1 (6 bases). Trimming pared 5 bases from V and 0 bases from J, leaving 12 bases between. The germline CDR1 and CDR2 sequences are SGHNT and YYREEE (reference sequence). The CDR3 has 15 residues. CDR3 DNA sequence: TGTGCCAGCAGTTCTACAGGGAGCTCTGGAAACACCATATATTTT. This codes for CASSSTGSSGNTIYF. Full variable domain (remainder filled in from reference TRBV5-4 and TRBJ1-3): ETGVTQSPTHLIKTRGQQVTLRCSSQSGHNTVSWYQQALGQGPQFIFQYYREEENGRGNFPPRFSGLQFPNYSSELNVNALELDDSALYLCASSSTGSSGNTIYFGEGSWLTVV.

The rearrangement links TRBV7-9 to TRBJ1-4; no clear D gene. The ends were cut back, 1 base at V and 13 bases at J, with 7 bases in the middle. The germline V gene encodes CDR1 SEHNR and CDR2 FQNEAQ (reference sequence). The CDR3 runs 11 residues. CDR3 loop: CASSLGTGLFF. The CDR3 DNA sequence: TGTGCCAGCAGCTTAGGAACTGGACTGTTTTTT.

The chain has TRBV5-1 and TRBJ2-6; no firm D call. This CDR3 is 18 amino acids long. The V gene's germline CDR1 is SGHRS and CDR2 YFSETQ. V dropped 1 base and J dropped 0 bases, with 14 bases sitting between them. CDR3 DNA: TGCGCCAGCAGCTTGAGTCCCAGCCGTACCTCTGGGGCCAACGTCCTGACTTTC. Protein product: CASSLSPSRTSGANVLTF.

The CDR3: CASSLGGATNEKLFF. CDR3 bases: TGTGCCAGCAGTTTAGGAGGGGCAACTAATGAAAAACTGTTTTTT. The rearrangement joins TRBV27 to TRBJ1-4; D perhaps matches TRBD1 (5 bases). V lost 2 bases and J lost 0, with 7 bases in between. Per the germline V gene, CDR1 is MNHEY and CDR2 is SMNVEV (reference sequence). This CDR3 region has 15 residues.

The genes are TRBV6-1 and TRBJ2-2, with TRBD1 identical over 7 bases. CDR3 length equals 16 residues. V lost 1 base to trimming and J lost 7 bases; unmatched junction nucleotides: 9. Germline assignment: CDR1 MNHNS and CDR2 SASEGT. CDR3 loop: CASSEGSGYRGGELFF. CDR3 DNA: TGTGCCAGCAGTGAAGGCTCAGGGTACAGGGGCGGGGAGCTGTTTTTT.

V and J are TRBV28 and TRBJ1-1, with no clear D. The germline gives CDR1 MDHEN, CDR2 SYDVKM. Deletions cut 4 bases from V and 3 bases from J, with 12 bases between. CDR3 length: 14 residues. The CDR3 loop is CASSSPGWDTEAFF. The CDR3 coding sequence is TGTGCCAGCAGTTCCCCGGGCTGGGACACTGAAGCTTTCTTT.

This clone was counted a few times. V usage is TRBV7-9 and J usage is TRBJ2-5; D perhaps matches TRBD2 (5 bases). CDR1 and CDR2 from the germline V gene are SEHNR and FQNEAQ (reference sequence). The CDR3 sequence is 14 residues long. V was trimmed by 5 bases and J by 1 base, leaving 11 bases between them. CDR3 sequence reads: CASSLRTPQETQYF. The CDR3 nucleotides read TGTGCCAGCAGCCTCCGGACTCCCCAAGAGACCCAGTACTTC.

As to this clone: The same CDR3 can be traced to other DNA sequences in this sample. The chain is built from TRBV28 and TRBJ2-3; D is unresolved. This CDR3 is 14 amino acids long. Trimming took off 3 bases at V and 0 bases at J, with 7 bases between the two ends. In germline, CDR1 is MDHEN, CDR2 SYDVKM. The CDR3 loop reads CASSFGGSTDTQYF. The CDR3, as DNA: TGTGCCAGCAGTTTTGGTGGGAGCACAGATACGCAGTATTTT.

The chain carries TRBV6-5 and TRBJ1-1; D ambiguous. CDR1 and CDR2 (germline): MNHEY, SVGAGI. V was pared by 6 bases and J by 2 bases, with 13 bases between. The CDR3 totals 14 residues. Written as DNA, the CDR3 is TGTGCCAGCAGAAACCCGGGGATTAACACTGAAGCTTTCTTT. As protein: CASRNPGINTEAFF.